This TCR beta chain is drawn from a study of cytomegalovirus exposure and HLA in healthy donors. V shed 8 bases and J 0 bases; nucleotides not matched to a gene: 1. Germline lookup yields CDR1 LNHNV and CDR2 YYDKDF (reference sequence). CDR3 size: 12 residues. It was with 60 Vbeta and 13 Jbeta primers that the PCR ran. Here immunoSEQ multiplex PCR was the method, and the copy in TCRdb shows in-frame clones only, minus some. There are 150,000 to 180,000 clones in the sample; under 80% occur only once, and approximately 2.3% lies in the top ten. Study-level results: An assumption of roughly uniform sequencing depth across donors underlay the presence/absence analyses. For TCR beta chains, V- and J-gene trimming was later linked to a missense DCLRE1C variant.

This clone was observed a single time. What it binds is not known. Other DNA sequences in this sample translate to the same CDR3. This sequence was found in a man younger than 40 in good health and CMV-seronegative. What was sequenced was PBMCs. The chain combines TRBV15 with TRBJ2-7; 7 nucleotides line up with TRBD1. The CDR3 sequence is CATRDSSYEQYF. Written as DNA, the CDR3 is TGTGCCACCCGGGACAGCTCCTACGAGCAGTACTTC.